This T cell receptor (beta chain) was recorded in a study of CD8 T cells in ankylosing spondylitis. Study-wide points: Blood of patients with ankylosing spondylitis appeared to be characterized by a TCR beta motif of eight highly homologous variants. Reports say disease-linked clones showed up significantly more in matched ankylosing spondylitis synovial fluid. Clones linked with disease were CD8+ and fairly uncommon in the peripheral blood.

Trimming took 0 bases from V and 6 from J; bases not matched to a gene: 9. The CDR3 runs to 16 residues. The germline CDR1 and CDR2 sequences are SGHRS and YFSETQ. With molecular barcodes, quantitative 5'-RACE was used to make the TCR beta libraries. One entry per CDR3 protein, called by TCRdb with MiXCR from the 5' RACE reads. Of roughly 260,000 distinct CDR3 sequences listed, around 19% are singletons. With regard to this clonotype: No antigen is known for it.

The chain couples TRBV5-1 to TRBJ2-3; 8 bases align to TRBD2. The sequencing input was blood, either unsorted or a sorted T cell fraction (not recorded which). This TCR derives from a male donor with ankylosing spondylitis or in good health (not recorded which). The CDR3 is CASSLASGTRYDTQYF. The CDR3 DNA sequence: TGCGCCAGCAGCTTGGCTTCCGGGACTAGGTATGATACGCAGTATTTT.